The TCR beta chain described here comes from a study of control samples from healthy donors and cancer patients. Assay: immunoSEQ multiplex PCR; the TCRdb copy retains only in-frame clones and omits some. The data contain roughly 130,000 clones, more than 80% of them seen just once; the ten biggest clones take up 2% to 3%. CDR3 length equals 11 residues. V was shortened by 4 bases and J by 6 bases, with 9 bases between the two germline ends. CDR1 is DFQATT, CDR2 SNEGSKA, per germline (reference sequence). The source is a man aged 18 to 29 in good health. The rearrangement uses TRBV20-1 and TRBJ1-2; TRBD1 is a possible D gene (5 bases). The source material was blood. The DNA of the CDR3 is TGCAGTGCTATAGACAGTCATGGCTACACCTTC. Translating gives CSAIDSHGYTF.